The 27 T cell receptor beta chains below come from one sample, sequenced in a study of cytomegalovirus exposure and HLA in healthy donors. Both 60 Vbeta primers and 13 Jbeta primers went into the PCR. Profiled with immunoSEQ multiplex PCR; TCRdb holds only in-frame clones, not every one. The data contain around 140,000 clones, roughly 79% of them seen just once; the ten biggest clones take up 1.1%. The sequenced material came from PBMCs. The receptors derive from a male donor in good health and CMV-seronegative.

This clone was observed once. A read error may produce the germline difference seen at one junction end. The gene calls are TRBV29-1 and TRBJ2-1, with D tentatively TRBD2 (5 bases). The V gene's germline CDR1 is SQVTM and CDR2 ANQGSEA. The CDR3 has 10 amino acids. CDR3 sequence reads: CSVDKMIGIF. As DNA, the CDR3 is TGCAGCGTTGACAAGATGATCGGGATCTTC.

This clone occurred once. V usage is TRBV7-2 and J usage is TRBJ1-1; D is unclear. V was cut by 1 base and J by 4 bases, with 19 bases left in between. The CDR3 length is 17 residues. Germline V gene sequence: CDR1 SGHTA, CDR2 FQGNSA. The CDR3 nucleotides are TGTGCCAGCAGCTTAGGATGGGGTCGGGGATCGGGCACTGAAGCTTTCTTT. Translated: CASSLGWGRGSGTEAFF.

CDR3 protein: CASSLKAGGGAGDTQYF. In DNA form, the CDR3 reads TGCGCCAGCAGCTTGAAGGCTGGCGGGGGGGCCGGTGATACGCAGTATTTT. The chain combines TRBV5-1 with TRBJ2-3, with 9 nucleotides matching TRBD2. The J segment lost 6 bases and the V segment lost 1 base, leaving 12 bases of the junction unmatched. The CDR3 has 17 amino acids. CDR1 and CDR2 (germline): SGHRS, YFSETQ.

The chain joins TRBV30 to TRBJ1-1; TRBD1 agrees at 8 bases. CDR1 GTSNPN and CDR2 SVGIG come from the germline V gene (reference sequence). CDR3 length: 13 amino acids. V shed 3 bases and J 11 bases; nucleotides not matched to a gene: 11. The CDR3 region is CAWSLGTGTLAFF. CDR3 in DNA: TGTGCCTGGAGCCTCGGGACAGGTACTCTCGCTTTCTTT. Full variable domain (remainder filled in from reference TRBV30 and TRBJ1-1): SQTIHQWPATLVQPVGSPLSLECTVEGTSNPNLYWYRQAAGRGLQLLFYSVGIGQISSEVPQNLSASRPQDRQFILSSKKLLLSDSGFYLCAWSLGTGTLAFFGQGTRLTVV.

This clone was observed a single time. The V and J genes are TRBV6-1 and TRBJ2-1; TRBD2 matches 11 bases. V shed 3 bases, J shed 4 bases, and the junction held 2 bases outside the gene matches. The CDR3 extends over 15 amino acids. Germline V gene lookup returns CDR1 MNHNS and CDR2 SASEGT. CDR3: CASSDLAGGYNEQFF. In DNA, the CDR3 is TGTGCCAGCAGTGACCTAGCGGGGGGTTACAATGAGCAGTTCTTC.

This chain links TRBV15 with TRBJ1-1; TRBD1 agrees at 7 bases. The CDR3 loop spans 17 amino acids. Germline CDR1 reads LNHNV; CDR2 reads YYDKDF (reference sequence). With 0 bases clipped from V and 6 bases from J, the junction kept 13 bases outside the gene matches. The CDR3 spells CATSREAQGFSFAEAFF. In DNA form, the CDR3 reads TGTGCCACCAGCAGAGAAGCACAGGGGTTCTCTTTCGCTGAAGCTTTCTTT.

CDR3 nucleotides: TGTGCCAGCAGCTTCTCAAGAGGGACAGGGGAAAGGGCTTTCTTT. Translating gives CASSFSRGTGERAFF. The genes are TRBV7-3 and TRBJ1-1, with 10 bases identical to TRBD1. Germline V gives CDR1 SGHTA, CDR2 FQGTGA. Trimming cost V 3 bases and J 11 bases; bases outside gene matches: 12. This CDR3 is built from 15 residues.

V gene TRBV29-1 combines with J gene TRBJ2-2; 10 nucleotides line up with TRBD2. CDR1 is SQVTM, CDR2 ANQGSEA, per germline. The ends lost 5 bases at V and 3 bases at J; junction bases unmatched: 3. This CDR3 has 14 amino acids. The DNA of the CDR3 is TGCAGCGTTAGCGGGGGGGCCTACACCGGGGAGCTGTTTTTT. Protein sequence: CSVSGGAYTGELFF.

This sequence joins TRBV7-8 and TRBJ1-3; D is unresolved. The germline gives CDR1 SGHVS, CDR2 FQNEAQ. The V end was cut by 5 bases, the J end by 3 bases, with 8 bases between. CDR3 length equals 13 residues. CDR3 sequence reads: CASSVAGGNTIYF. CDR3 nucleotides: TGTGCCAGCAGCGTGGCGGGTGGAAACACCATATATTTT.

The genes are TRBV28 and TRBJ1-5; TRBD1 is a possible D gene (5 bases). The CDR3 has 13 amino acids. Trimming took off 5 bases at V and 4 bases at J, with 9 bases between the two ends. Germline V CDR1 and CDR2: MDHEN, SYDVKM. The CDR3 region is CASSPGLNQPQHF. The CDR3 DNA reads as TGTGCCAGCAGTCCAGGGTTGAATCAGCCCCAGCATTTT.

This chain links TRBV9 with TRBJ1-1, with a possible D match to TRBD1 (5 bases). The V gene lost 4 bases and the J gene lost 0 bases, with 13 bases spanning the gap. This CDR3 contains 15 residues. Germline V gene lookup returns CDR1 SGDLS and CDR2 YYNGEE. The CDR3 DNA reads TGTGCCAGCAGCCATACTGGACACTTGAACACTGAAGCTTTCTTT. Translated, it gives CASSHTGHLNTEAFF.

The chain employs TRBV27 and TRBJ2-5; no definite D call. Matching the DNA end better, TRBJ2-7 makes the J call doubtful. The V gene's germline CDR1 is MNHEY and CDR2 SMNVEV (reference sequence). The CDR3 covers 12 residues. Here the CDR3 reads CASSLMGSEQYF. The CDR3 bases are TGTGCCAGCAGTTTAATGGGCTCCGAGCAGTACTTC.

The chain carries TRBV5-4 and TRBJ1-2; 7 positions match TRBD1. The germline CDR1 and CDR2 sequences are SGHNT and YYREEE (reference sequence). CDR3 size: 13 residues. J lost 8 bases, V lost 4 bases, and 8 bases had no gene match. The CDR3 DNA is TGTGCCAGCAGCACCACGGGGACAGTAGGCTACACCTTC. Translating gives CASSTTGTVGYTF.

This clone was seen a handful of times. The chain carries TRBV4-3 and TRBJ1-3, with unresolved D. The V end lost 0 bases, the J end lost 11 bases, and 20 bases lay between the germline ends. CDR1 is LGHNA, CDR2 YSLEER, per germline. The CDR3 extends over 16 amino acids. CDR3 in DNA: TGCGCCAGCAGCCAAGATCTCAATTCGCGGTCCAACGCCATATATTTT. As protein: CASSQDLNSRSNAIYF.

The chain couples TRBV5-1 to TRBJ2-1, with D maybe TRBD1 (7 bases). Trimming left V 2 bases short and J 5 bases short, with 17 bases between. The CDR3 runs 16 residues. The germline gives CDR1 SGHRS, CDR2 YFSETQ. Written as DNA, the CDR3 is TGCGCCAGCAGCTTACCCCTTGCAGGGGGGCACAATGAGCAGTTCTTC. Its translation is CASSLPLAGGHNEQFF.

The chain couples TRBV10-3 to TRBJ2-5; 9 nucleotides match TRBD2. Trimming took 9 bases from V and 2 from J; bases not matched to a gene: 7. The CDR3 has 14 residues. From germline, CDR1 is ENHRY and CDR2 SYGVKD. Here the CDR3 DNA reads TGTGCCATGGGGGCAGCGGGGGGACAAGAGACCCAGTACTTC. It is translated as CAMGAAGGQETQYF.

This rearrangement joins TRBV4-3 to TRBJ2-7, with TRBD1 matching 7 bases. Germline values: CDR1 LGHNA, CDR2 YSLEER. The trim removed 1 base at V and 6 bases at J, leaving 6 bases unmatched. CDR3 length: 14 amino acids. CDR3 sequence: CASSQGQGIGEQYF. Written as DNA, the CDR3 is TGCGCCAGCAGCCAAGGACAGGGTATTGGCGAGCAGTACTTC.

V usage is TRBV2 and J usage is TRBJ2-6, with D possibly matching TRBD1 (5 bases). The CDR3 extends over 16 amino acids. In germline, CDR1 is SNHLY, CDR2 FYNNEI. Trimming removed 7 bases from V and 0 bases from J, with 13 bases in between. The CDR3 DNA follows: TGTGCCAGCATTACAGGCACCCCCTCTGGGGCCAACGTCCTGACTTTC. The encoded protein is CASITGTPSGANVLTF. The entire variable domain, with the rest obtained from reference TRBV2 and TRBJ2-6, is as follows: EPEVTQTPSHQVTQMGQEVILRCVPISNHLYFYWYRQILGQKVEFLVSFYNNEISEKSEIFDDQFSVERPDGSNFTLKIRSTKLEDSAMYFCASITGTPSGANVLTFGAGSRLTVL.

The chain joins TRBV30 to TRBJ1-5; 10 bases match TRBD1. CDR1 is GTSNPN and CDR2 is SVGIG in the germline V gene (reference sequence). Trimming removed 1 base from V and 4 bases from J; junction bases left unmatched: 4. The CDR3 length is 15 residues. The CDR3 loop is CAWSGGQGPNQPQHF. In DNA form, the CDR3 reads TGTGCCTGGAGTGGGGGACAGGGGCCGAATCAGCCCCAGCATTTT.

The chain is built from TRBV7-8 and TRBJ2-1; 7 positions agree with TRBD2. Looked up from germline, CDR1 is SGHVS and CDR2 is FQNEAQ. This CDR3 contains 15 residues. Trimming at V came to 1 base and at J to 5 bases, leaving 5 bases not matched to a gene. CDR3: CASSLEAGPHNEQFF. The CDR3, as DNA: TGTGCCAGCAGCTTAGAAGCGGGGCCCCACAATGAGCAGTTCTTC.

This clone has a handful of counts. V is TRBV4-3 and J is TRBJ1-1, with D tentatively TRBD1 (5 bases). This CDR3 spans 15 amino acids. Germline assignment: CDR1 LGHNA and CDR2 YSLEER. Trimming took off 1 base at V and 1 base at J, with 10 bases between the two ends. CDR3 DNA sequence: TGCGCCAGCAGCCAAGTAAGGGGTGGGAACACTGAAGCTTTCTTT. This translates into CASSQVRGGNTEAFF.

The chain uses TRBV7-6 and TRBJ2-3; D gene ambiguous. Germline values: CDR1 SGHVS, CDR2 FNYEAQ. Trimming removed 1 base at V and 3 bases at J, with 11 bases between. This CDR3 contains 15 residues. The CDR3 DNA follows: TGTGCCAGCAGCTTAGGAGCAACTCAAACAGATACGCAGTATTTT. This codes for CASSLGATQTDTQYF. Together with reference TRBV7-6 and TRBJ2-3, the CDR3 gives the full variable domain: GAGVSQSPRYKVTKRGQDVALRCDPISGHVSLYWYRQALGQGPEFLTYFNYEAQQDKSGLPNDRFSAERPEGSISTLTIQRTEQRDSAMYRCASSLGATQTDTQYFGPGTRLTVL.

The rearrangement uses TRBV29-1 and TRBJ1-3; D remains unclear. The CDR3 extends over 13 amino acids. In germline, CDR1 is SQVTM, CDR2 ANQGSEA. Trimming took 5 bases from V and 0 from J, leaving 8 bases between them. CDR3 sequence (DNA): TGCAGCGTTTTGCCGAGCTCTGGAAACACCATATATTTT. Amino acids: CSVLPSSGNTIYF.

V is TRBV4-1 and J is TRBJ2-1; 10 bases are shared with TRBD1. Germline CDR1 and CDR2: MGHRA and YSYEKL. CDR3 length: 15 residues. The junction had 7 bases not matched to a gene; V was cut back by 4 bases and J by 7 bases. The DNA of the CDR3 is TGCGCCAGCAGCCGGGGACAGGGGAGTTGGAATGAGCAGTTCTTC. Residues: CASSRGQGSWNEQFF.

This sequence joins TRBV2 and TRBJ2-3; TRBD2 aligns across 10 bases. Germline CDR1 is SNHLY and CDR2 is FYNNEI. Unmatched junction bases numbered 5, after V lost 4 bases and J lost 1 base. This CDR3 is 16 amino acids long. The CDR3 sequence: CASSARSGGGTDTQYF. CDR3 DNA sequence: TGTGCCAGCAGTGCAAGAAGCGGGGGGGGCACAGATACGCAGTATTTT.

This clone was observed a few times. The chain uses TRBV6-5 and TRBJ2-7; D is possibly TRBD2 (6 bases). CDR1 and CDR2 from the germline V gene are MNHEY and SVGAGI. V lost 9 bases to trimming and J lost 2 bases, with 11 bases between them. This CDR3 comprises 12 residues. DNA for the CDR3: TGTGCCAGTAGGGACTTTACCTACGAGCAGTACTTC. This translates into CASRDFTYEQYF.

The chain links TRBV21-1 to TRBJ1-4. TRBV21-1 is classified as a pseudogene. This CDR3 has 14 residues. The CDR3 sequence is CASIPQGSGEKLFF. CDR3 in DNA: TGTGCCAGCATACCTCAAGGGAGCGGGGAAAAACTGTTTTTT.